This note documents a single T cell receptor beta chain sequence. Its target is unknown. Vbeta (60) and Jbeta (13) primers were used in the PCR. The assay was immunoSEQ multiplex PCR, and TCRdb's table has in-frame clones only and misses some. The data hold over 120,000 clones, with approximately 80% observed a single time. This entry comes from a study of cytomegalovirus exposure and HLA in healthy donors. The study's findings and limits: The authors later linked a missense DCLRE1C variant to TCR beta V- and J-gene trimming.

Germline assignment: CDR1 SGHVS and CDR2 FQNEAQ. V lost 5 bases, J lost 3 bases, and 6 bases stayed unmatched. This CDR3 contains 14 residues. This rearrangement joins TRBV7-8 to TRBJ2-5, with TRBD1 identical over 7 bases. The sequence was obtained from a man in his forties or fifties in good health and CMV-seronegative. What was sequenced was PBMCs. The CDR3 is CASSNRDSKETQYF. CDR3 nucleotide sequence: TGTGCCAGCAGCAACCGGGACAGTAAAGAGACCCAGTACTTC.